This TCR beta chain was sequenced for a study of blood T cell repertoires in COVID-19. Study details: Samples came from the United States, Italy and Spain, spanning acute and convalescent COVID-19. Sample material is recorded as cDNA or gDNA derived from T cells, B-cell-depleted T cells, or PBMCs.

Participants' reported clinical history set cohort assignment. Data came from immunoSEQ multiplex PCR; TCRdb stores just in-frame clones and leaves some out. The table lists over 300,000 clones, approximately 84% of them singletons, with roughly a tenth in the top ten. The V gene's germline CDR1 is SGHRS and CDR2 YFSETQ. Trimming removed 4 bases at V and 4 bases at J, with 12 bases between. The CDR3 is 13 residues long. The clonotype comes from a woman aged 18-29 years who had recovered from COVID-19. The chain has TRBV5-1 and TRBJ2-7; perhaps TRBD2 as D (6 bases). Specimen: PBMCs or T cells enriched from blood (not recorded which). The CDR3 spells CASSAGPSYEQYF. In DNA, the CDR3 is TGCGCCAGCAGCGCGGGACCGAGTTACGAGCAGTACTTC. Looking up the rest from reference TRBV5-1 and TRBJ2-7 gives the full variable domain: KAGVTQTPRYLIKTRGQQVTLSCSPISGHRSVSWYQQTPGQGLQFLFEYFSETQRNKGNFPGRFSGRQFSNSRSEMNVSTLELGDSALYLCASSAGPSYEQYFGPGTRLTVT.